The source of this T cell receptor (beta chain) is a study of blood T cell repertoires in COVID-19. About the research overall: Italy, Spain and the United States were the sources of the convalescent and acute COVID-19 samples.

Only a few counts were recorded for this clone. The repertoire was sequenced with immunoSEQ multiplex PCR; TCRdb's copy has only in-frame clones and lacks some. The sample has about 7,200 clones, roughly 90% seen once. The J segment lost 4 bases and the V segment lost 5 bases, leaving 4 bases of the junction unmatched. Per germline, CDR1 MNHEY and CDR2 SMNVEV (reference sequence). The CDR3 loop spans 15 amino acids. The chain links TRBV27 to TRBJ2-2; 10 nucleotides align to TRBD2. Source material: peripheral blood. This TCR derives from a human donor in a cohort sampled during active COVID-19. As DNA, the CDR3 is TGTGCCAGCAGTCCTAGCGGGAGAGGCACCGGGGAGCTGTTTTTT. Protein sequence: CASSPSGRGTGELFF.